A selection of T cell receptor beta chains follows, all from one sample in a study of blood T cell repertoires in COVID-19. Measured with immunoSEQ multiplex PCR; TCRdb has only the in-frame clones, and not every one. Of tens of thousands of clones listed, 84% are singletons. Specimen: peripheral blood. These receptors came from a woman aged 60 to 75 with acute or convalescent COVID-19. CDR3s include the opening cysteine and the closing phenylalanine or tryptophan. Each record gives: J gene, V gene, clone size, D gene, CDR3 DNA, CDR3 protein. The D gene is left open where the match is weak. Clone size, where shown, is once, few, many, or a class for clones that have expanded.

>TRBJ2-7|TRBV4-1|-|-
TGCGCCAGCAGCCGTCCGGAAGGAGGGCGGGACGAGCAGTACTTC
CASSRPEGGRDEQYF
>TRBJ1-5|TRBV19|-|-
TGTGCCAGCGGCGTAGGGATGGGAGGACAGCCCCAGCATTTT
CASGVGMGGQPQHF
>TRBJ2-2|TRBV7-2|-|-
TGTGCCAGCAGCTTATACGGACGGGGGACCACCGGGGAGCTGTTTTTT
CASSLYGRGTTGELFF
>TRBJ1-4|TRBV12-2|-|-
TGTGCAAGTCGTTACAGGGGGCGGAAGGCAACTAATGAAAAACTGTTTTTT
CASRYRGRKATNEKLFF
>TRBJ2-4|TRBV18|-|TRBD1
TGTGCCAGCTCCCCATCGACAGGGGGCATCAACATTCAGTACTTC
CASSPSTGGINIQYF
>TRBJ2-6|TRBV5-1|-|-
TGCGCCAGCAGCACCACTAGCTCTGGGGCCAACGTCCTGACTTTC
CASSTTSSGANVLTF
>TRBJ1-6|TRBV6-1|few|-
TGTGCCAGCAGTGAAAGGGGGGGAGTTAATTCACCCCTCCACTTT
CASSERGGVNSPLHF
>TRBJ1-1|TRBV11-2|-|-
TGTGCCAGCCGCACTAGTACTAGGGCTGAAGCTTTCTTT
CASRTSTRAEAFF
>TRBJ2-7|TRBV6-5|medium-sized|TRBD1
TGTGCCAGCAGTAAGGGACAGGGGTACGAGCAGTACTTC
CASSKGQGYEQYF
>TRBJ2-2|TRBV6-6|-|-
TGTGCCAGCATCCTAGGACAGTACACCGGGGAGCTGTTTTTT
CASILGQYTGELFF
>TRBJ1-5|TRBV10-2|-|-
TGCGCCAGCAGTGAGTCTGGCCAGGGAGGGCCCCAGCATTTT
CASSESGQGGPQHF
>TRBJ2-3|TRBV11-1|-|TRBD1
TGTGCCAGCAGCTCCCGACAGGGGGACACAGATACGCAGTATTTT
CASSSRQGDTDTQYF
>TRBJ1-2|TRBV6-5|-|TRBD1
TGTGCCAGTGGACCAGGGGGTAACTATGGCTACACCTTC
CASGPGGNYGYTF
>TRBJ1-4|TRBV5-1|-|-
TGCGCCAGCAGCGTCCCAGGTAGGGGTGAAAAACTGTTTTTT
CASSVPGRGEKLFF
>TRBJ1-1|TRBV13|-|TRBD1
TGTGCCAGCAGCCCAGGGGGCGCGGGCACTGAAGCTTTCTTT
CASSPGGAGTEAFF
>TRBJ2-1|TRBV9|-|TRBD2
TGTGCCAGCAGCGATCGACTAGCGGGGGGGCGAGAGCAGTTCTTC
CASSDRLAGGREQFF
>TRBJ2-7|TRBV3-1/TRBV3-2|-|TRBD1
TGTGCCAGCAGCGCGACAGGGTCTATGGGTCGTGGAGAGCAGTACTTC
CASSATGSMGRGEQYF
>TRBJ1-1|TRBV6-5|-|TRBD1
TGTGCCAGCAGCGTGACAGGGTGGGACACTGAAGCTTTCTTT
CASSVTGWDTEAFF
>TRBJ2-2|TRBV19|few|TRBD2
TGTGCCAGCAAACCCGTGGGGAGCGGGGGGGGTGGCGGGGAGCTGTTTTTT
CASKPVGSGGGGGELFF
>TRBJ1-6|TRBV6-5|-|TRBD1
TGTGCCAGCAGTTTGGGACAGGGCGGACCCCTCCACTTT
CASSLGQGGPLHF
>TRBJ1-2|TRBV2|-|-
TGTGCCAGCAGTGCTTTTACGACAGCTAACTATGGCTACACCTTC
CASSAFTTANYGYTF
>TRBJ1-2|TRBV5-6|-|TRBD1
TGTGCCAGCAGCTCGGGACAGATCTATGGCTACACCTTC
CASSSGQIYGYTF
>TRBJ1-1|TRBV3-1/TRBV3-2|-|-
TGTGCCAGCAGCCAAGGGAGGGCTGAAGCTTTCTTT
CASSQGRAEAFF
>TRBJ2-5|TRBV6-9|-|TRBD1
TGTGCCAGCAGTTACGAGGGGGCCAGAGAGACCCAGTACTTC
CASSYEGARETQYF
>TRBJ2-3|TRBV3-1/TRBV3-2|-|TRBD2
TGTGCCAGCAGCCAAGGATTTAGCGGGGGGTCCAGCACAGATACGCAGTATTTT
CASSQGFSGGSSTDTQYF
>TRBJ1-1|TRBV19|-|TRBD1
TGTGCCAGTAGTAACGACAGGGATGGAACTGAAGCTTTCTTT
CASSNDRDGTEAFF
>TRBJ1-5|TRBV19|-|-
TGTGCCAGTAGTCGAAACGGTCCTAGCAATCAGCCCCAGCATTTT
CASSRNGPSNQPQHF
>TRBJ1-1|TRBV11-2|-|TRBD1
TGTGCCAGCAGCCGAGCCGGACAGGGCAGAACTGAAGCTTTCTTT
CASSRAGQGRTEAFF
>TRBJ1-1|TRBV5-1|-|-
TGCGCCAGCAGCTTGGCGGCAGGATTGAACACTGAAGCTTTCTTT
CASSLAAGLNTEAFF
>TRBJ2-1|TRBV6-5|-|-
TGTGCCAGCGCGAGGGGGGGCCGCAATGAGCAGTTCTTC
CASARGGRNEQFF
>TRBJ1-1|TRBV12-5|few|-
TGTGCTAGTGGTTCAACAGGGTCTTACACTGAAGCTTTCTTT
CASGSTGSYTEAFF
>TRBJ1-6|TRBV14|many|-
TGTGCCAGCAGCCACGGCAGGGCGGATTCACCCCTCCACTTT
CASSHGRADSPLHF
>TRBJ2-7|TRBV5-1|-|-
TGCGCCAGCAGCTTGGGCGGGGCCTCTTTCTACGAGCAGTACTTC
CASSLGGASFYEQYF
>TRBJ1-3|TRBV3-1/TRBV3-2|-|TRBD1
TGTGCCAGCACAAACGACAGGGGGATCTCTGGAAACACCATATATTTT
CASTNDRGISGNTIYF
>TRBJ1-6|TRBV10-2|-|-
TGCGCCAGCACCCGTCAGGGGAGTGGGTCACCCCTCCACTTT
CASTRQGSGSPLHF
>TRBJ2-7|TRBV19|-|TRBD1
TGTGCCAGTACCGGAGGGACAGGGGTTTCCTACGAGCAGTACTTC
CASTGGTGVSYEQYF
>TRBJ1-1|TRBV15|-|-
TGTGCCACCAGCAGAGAGCAGGTCAAAGTCACTGAAGCTTTCTTT
CATSREQVKVTEAFF
>TRBJ1-5|TRBV19|-|TRBD1
TGTGCCAGTAGTAGCCCACAGGGGGCGAGTAGGCAGCCCCAGCATTTT
CASSSPQGASRQPQHF
>TRBJ1-4|TRBV6-5|-|-
TGTGCCAGCAGTTCGCAGCGGGAGGAAAAACTGTTTTTT
CASSSQREEKLFF
>TRBJ2-7|TRBV6-5|-|TRBD1
TGTGCCAGCATTCCAAGCCAGGGGGCAGGAGGCGAGCAGTACTTC
CASIPSQGAGGEQYF
>TRBJ1-2|TRBV5-4|-|TRBD1
TGTGCCAGCAGCTTACAGGGGGCCGGCTATGGCTACACCTTC
CASSLQGAGYGYTF
>TRBJ1-2|TRBV5-1|-|-
TGCGCCAGCGCCCTCGAGGAGGGGAGCTATGGCTACACCTTC
CASALEEGSYGYTF
>TRBJ2-2|TRBV6-5|-|-
TGTGCCAGCAGCATCAATCGGGGAAAACCCGGGGAGCTGTTTTTT
CASSINRGKPGELFF
>TRBJ2-3|TRBV10-1|-|-
TGCGCCAGCAGTGAGGGCCTTTCAGATACGCAGTATTTT
CASSEGLSDTQYF
>TRBJ2-3|TRBV13|-|TRBD2
TGTGCCAGCAGCAAGACTAGCGGGGGGGCCACAGATACGCAGTATTTT
CASSKTSGGATDTQYF
>TRBJ1-2|TRBV6-5|-|-
TGTGCCAGCACCCGGGGAGAGGGCTATGGCTACACCTTC
CASTRGEGYGYTF
>TRBJ1-1|TRBV6-5|once|-
TGTGCCAGCAGTTACTCTTCAGGGAAGTTGTCTTTCTTT
CASSYSSGKLSFF
>TRBJ1-1|TRBV9|-|-
TGTGCCAGCAGCGTAGCTTTCGGTAACACTGAAGCTTTCTTT
CASSVAFGNTEAFF
>TRBJ2-7|TRBV5-6|-|-
TGTGCCAGCAGCCTCAGGGCGGGGGCACACGAGCAGTACTTC
CASSLRAGAHEQYF
>TRBJ1-2|TRBV5-6|-|TRBD1
TGTGCCAGCAGCATATCCGGGACAGGGGCGGACGGCTACACCTTC
CASSISGTGADGYTF
>TRBJ2-7|TRBV5-5|-|-
TGTGCCAGCAGCTTGGGGCTGTACTACGAGCAGTACTTC
CASSLGLYYEQYF
>TRBJ2-3|TRBV7-2|-|-
TGTGCCAGCAGCTCTGACTGGAGGGATACGCAGTATTTT
CASSSDWRDTQYF
>TRBJ2-7|TRBV3-1/TRBV3-2|-|-
TGTGCCAGCAGTCGCAGTGAGGGTCCCTACGAGCAGTACTTC
CASSRSEGPYEQYF
>TRBJ2-3|TRBV19|-|-
TGTGCCAGTAAGAGGGGCACAGATACGCAGTATTTT
CASKRGTDTQYF
>TRBJ2-1|TRBV9|-|TRBD2
TGTGCCAGCAGCGTCAGCGGGAGGGGCGATGAGCAGTTCTTC
CASSVSGRGDEQFF
>TRBJ2-7|TRBV2|-|TRBD2
TGTGCCATAATAGCGGGCGCCTACTACGAGCAGTACTTC
CAIIAGAYYEQYF
>TRBJ2-5|TRBV15|-|TRBD1
TGTGCCACCAGCAGAGCCCCCGGGACAGAAGAGACCCAGTACTTC
CATSRAPGTEETQYF
>TRBJ1-5|TRBV18|-|-
TGTGCCAGCTCACCAGGACAGTCGAATCAGCCCCAGCATTTT
CASSPGQSNQPQHF
>TRBJ1-2|TRBV5-1|-|-
TGCGCCAGCAGCCCAGGGGTGTCTAACTATGGCTACACCTTC
CASSPGVSNYGYTF
>TRBJ1-5|TRBV24-1|-|-
TGTGCCACCAGTGAAGGGGGGGGCAATCAGCCCCAGCATTTT
CATSEGGGNQPQHF